Detailed here is one T cell receptor beta chain. This entry belongs to a study of blood T cell repertoires in COVID-19. The germline gives CDR1 SGHRS, CDR2 YFSETQ. V was shortened by 2 bases and J by 2 bases, with 6 bases between the two germline ends. The CDR3 is made up of 13 amino acids. Authors' methods: From reference gene primer amplification, estimates of nucleated cell counts were derived. Repertoires were generated with immunoSEQ multiplex PCR, while TCRdb's copy carries only in-frame clones and drops some. The V and J calls and the clone size are those of that table, but D and trimming were determined from the DNA. The repertoire holds approximately 170,000 clones, with about 80% as singletons.

J is TRBJ2-3 and V is TRBV5-1; D is ambiguous. Sequenced: peripheral blood. This sequence originates from a man aged 65 to 85 who had recovered from COVID-19. CDR3 residues: CASSFADTDTQYF. The CDR3 DNA is TGCGCCAGCAGCTTCGCGGACACAGATACGCAGTATTTT.